This entry lists 29 T cell receptor beta chains sequenced from one sample in a study of neurological immune-mediated disorders. MiXCR, run by TCRdb on the 5' RACE reads, gives a single entry per CDR3 protein. In the table there are more than 55,000 distinct CDR3 sequences, roughly 9.7% of which are singletons. The time point is: longitudinal time-point 2. Sequenced sample: PBMCs. The receptor source for this set is a man aged 25 to 40 in good health.

This clonotype was counted at least ten times. The chain joins TRBV27 to TRBJ1-5; a possible D gene is TRBD1 (6 bases). V gave up 8 bases and J gave up 4 bases, with 24 bases separating them. Germline V CDR1 and CDR2: MNHEY, SMNVEV (reference sequence). The CDR3 extends over 17 amino acids. CDR3 in amino acids: CASGMKTGQSGNQPQHF. The CDR3 DNA reads TGTGCCAGCGGGATGAAAACAGGGCAAAGTGGGAATCAGCCCCAGCATTTT.

The table lists this clonotype with many counts. This chain joins TRBV28 and TRBJ1-5; no clear D gene. The CDR3 spans 16 residues. Per germline, CDR1 MDHEN and CDR2 SYDVKM. Trimming pared 1 base from V and 1 base from J, leaving 11 bases between. As DNA, the CDR3 is TGTGCCAGCAGTTTATTCCGGGCGGTGAGCAATCAGCCCCAGCATTTT. Its protein is CASSLFRAVSNQPQHF.

The table lists this clonotype with many counts. J is TRBJ1-4 and V is TRBV7-8, with D maybe TRBD1 (6 bases). The germline V gene encodes CDR1 SGHVS and CDR2 FQNEAQ. Trimming took 2 bases from V and 7 from J, leaving 17 bases between them. CDR3 length: 16 amino acids. This CDR3 is CASSLSPGAWGEKLFF. CDR3 DNA sequence: TGTGCCAGCAGCTTAAGCCCAGGGGCGTGGGGTGAAAAACTGTTTTTT.

This clonotype was detected ten times or more. The rearrangement uses TRBV15 and TRBJ2-6; 9 nucleotides match TRBD2. Unmatched junction bases numbered 20, after V lost 1 base and J lost 4 bases. This CDR3 is built from 22 residues. CDR1 LNHNV and CDR2 YYDKDF come from the germline V gene (reference sequence). CDR3 sequence reads: CATSRAWWEREVPGVGANVLTF. The CDR3, as DNA: TGTGCCACCAGCAGAGCCTGGTGGGAGCGGGAGGTCCCCGGAGTCGGGGCCAACGTCCTGACTTTC.

This clonotype was seen ten or more times. This rearrangement joins TRBV20-1 to TRBJ2-5, with 10 bases fitting TRBD1. This CDR3 is 14 amino acids long. The V gene end was trimmed by 5 bases and the J gene end by 4 bases; junction bases not matched to a gene: 7. Germline V gene sequence: CDR1 DFQATT, CDR2 SNEGSKA (reference sequence). The CDR3 loop is CSALLTGGIETQYF. The CDR3 DNA reads as TGCAGTGCTCTACTGACAGGGGGCATAGAGACCCAGTACTTC.

This clonotype was picked up many times. This chain links TRBV13 with TRBJ1-1, with 9 bases aligning to TRBD1. Looked up from germline, CDR1 is PRHDT and CDR2 is FYEKMQ (reference sequence). The CDR3 sequence is 14 residues long. With 0 bases clipped from V and 11 bases from J, the junction kept 7 bases outside the gene matches. The CDR3: CASSLGSGQGRAFF. CDR3 in DNA: TGTGCCAGCAGCTTAGGATCGGGACAGGGAAGGGCTTTCTTT.

This chain links TRBV3-1 with TRBJ2-5, with D perhaps TRBD1 (5 bases). Germline loops: CDR1 LGHDT, CDR2 YNNKEL (reference sequence). Deletions cut 1 base from V and 1 base from J, with 13 bases between. The CDR3 length is 16 residues. CDR3 sequence reads: CASSQGLQGFQETQYF. CDR3 DNA: TGTGCCAGCAGCCAAGGGCTGCAGGGTTTCCAAGAGACCCAGTACTTC.

In this sample, this clonotype turned up many times. The chain employs TRBV5-1 and TRBJ2-3; 8 bases line up with TRBD2. This CDR3 spans 15 amino acids. V was clipped by 6 bases and J by 0 bases; unmatched bases: 6. Germline CDR1 and CDR2: SGHRS and YFSETQ. The CDR3 region has the DNA TGCGCCAGCAAGCGGGGGCAGGGCAGCACAGATACGCAGTATTTT. Translating it yields CASKRGQGSTDTQYF.

There are many counts of this clonotype. The chain has TRBV5-1 and TRBJ2-1; TRBD2 matches at 10 bases. Germline values: CDR1 SGHRS, CDR2 YFSETQ. With V trimmed by 0 bases and J by 4 bases, 4 bases remained unmatched. The CDR3 spans 16 residues. The CDR3 region is CASSLGGTSDYNEQFF. The CDR3 DNA sequence: TGCGCCAGCAGCTTGGGCGGGACTAGCGATTACAATGAGCAGTTCTTC.

The chain is built from TRBV27 and TRBJ2-7; 7 bases map to TRBD2. Germline CDR1 and CDR2: MNHEY and SMNVEV (reference sequence). After removal of 8 bases from V and 5 bases from J, the junction contained 3 bases not matched to a gene. This CDR3 has 11 residues. CDR3 loop: CASGRVDEQYF. As DNA, the CDR3 is TGTGCCAGCGGGAGGGTTGACGAGCAGTACTTC.

In its sample, this clonotype was seen many times. The J gene is TRBJ2-7, the V gene TRBV9, with 7 bases that match TRBD1. Losses at the gene ends were 4 bases for V and 0 bases for J; bases not matched to a gene: 13. Per the germline V gene, CDR1 is SGDLS and CDR2 is YYNGEE. The CDR3 is 17 amino acids. CDR3 protein: CASSRHPGTAFSYEQYF. For the CDR3, the DNA is TGTGCCAGCAGCCGCCACCCCGGGACAGCCTTCTCCTACGAGCAGTACTTC.

The rearrangement uses TRBV28 and TRBJ2-5, with TRBD1 as a possible D gene (6 bases). From germline, CDR1 is MDHEN and CDR2 SYDVKM. Trimming stripped 8 bases from V and 5 bases from J, with 15 bases between. The CDR3 runs 13 residues. This chain's CDR3 is CASLGDISETQYF. CDR3 nucleotide sequence: TGTGCCAGCTTGGGGGACATTTCGGAGACCCAGTACTTC.

This clonotype was recorded at least ten times. This rearrangement joins TRBV11-2 to TRBJ1-2; D call uncertain. Trimming took off 1 base at V and 4 bases at J, with 13 bases between the two ends. Germline V lookup: CDR1 SGHAT, CDR2 FQNNGV. The CDR3 contains 15 residues. The CDR3 sequence: CASSLGGASSYGYTF. The CDR3 DNA is TGTGCCAGCAGCTTAGGAGGAGCGTCAAGCTATGGCTACACCTTC.

In the case of this clonotype: A single base separates this from a much larger clone, so it may be a read error. The chain's CDR3 is CASSTTGQNVYNEQFF. For the CDR3, the DNA is TGTGCCAGCAGTACAACGGGACAGAACGTTTACAATGAGCAGTTCTTC. V usage is TRBV28 and J usage is TRBJ2-1; 7 bases match TRBD1. This CDR3 is built from 16 residues. CDR1 MDHEN and CDR2 SYDVKM come from the germline V gene. V lost 5 bases and J lost 4; bases outside the gene matches: 11. The variable domain in full, completed from reference TRBV28 and TRBJ2-1, reads DVKVTQSSRYLVKRTGEKVFLECVQDMDHENMFWYRQDPGLGLRLIYFSYDVKMKEKGDIPEGYSVSREKKERFSLILESASTNQTSMYLCASSTTGQNVYNEQFFGPGTRLTVL.

This clonotype was observed many times. A junction boundary mismatches the germline segment, possibly from a read error. CDR3 bases: TGCAGCGTTGAATACCCGGGGGCGTTT. It encodes CSVEYPGAF. The V gene is TRBV29-1, the J gene TRBJ1-1, with D maybe TRBD1 (6 bases). CDR1 SQVTM and CDR2 ANQGSEA come from the germline V gene. This CDR3 is 9 amino acids long. Based on the CDR3 plus reference TRBV29-1 and TRBJ1-1, the full variable domain is SAVISQKPSRDICQRGTSLTIQCQVDSQVTMMFWYRQQPGQSLTLIATANQGSEATYESGFVIDKFPISRPNLTFSTLTVSNMSPEDSSIYLCSVEYPGAFGQGTRLTVV.

This clonotype has a count of ten or more. The chain recombines TRBV7-2 with TRBJ2-5; possible D gene TRBD1, 5 bases. Between the trimmed V and J ends, which lost 5 bases and 5 bases, there was a span of 9 bases. Germline-derived CDR1 and CDR2 are SGHTA and FQGNSA. This CDR3 region has 12 residues. The CDR3 DNA is TGTGCCAGCAGCGTACAGGAGGAGACCCAGTACTTC. It yields the protein CASSVQEETQYF.

Many counts were recorded for this clonotype. The rearrangement joins TRBV29-1 to TRBJ1-3; no clear D. This CDR3 spans 14 amino acids. Per germline, CDR1 SQVTM and CDR2 ANQGSEA. Trimming took off 7 bases at V and 3 bases at J, with 16 bases between the two ends. The CDR3 DNA reads TGCAGCGCTGCGTACCCCCCGAATGGAAACACCATATATTTT. Protein: CSAAYPPNGNTIYF.

This clonotype was counted at least ten times. The genes are TRBV11-2 and TRBJ1-6; no reliable D call. Germline assignment: CDR1 SGHAT and CDR2 FQNNGV. This CDR3 is 12 amino acids long. V was shortened by 11 bases and J by 7 bases, with 12 bases between the two germline ends. The CDR3 DNA follows: TGTGCCGTAAGCGGGGAAAATTCACCCCTCCACTTT. As protein: CAVSGENSPLHF.

In regard to this clonotype: This clone may be a read error of a much larger clone one base away. This rearrangement joins TRBV29-1 to TRBJ2-7; D gene uncertain. There are 12 residues in the CDR3. V lost 0 bases and J lost 6, with 9 bases in between. Germline values: CDR1 SQVTM, CDR2 ANQGSEA. CDR3 amino acids: CSVEDRRREQYF. In nucleotides, the CDR3 is TGCAGCGTTGAAGACAGGCGGCGCGAGCAGTACTTC.

This clonotype was seen more than once but under ten times. This chain links TRBV14 with TRBJ2-3; 14 bases map to TRBD2. The germline CDR1 and CDR2 sequences are SGHDN and FVKESK. This CDR3 contains 17 residues. V lost 4 bases, J lost 3 bases, and 6 bases stayed unmatched. CDR3 loop: CASSPGLAGVWTDTQYF. Here the CDR3 DNA reads TGTGCCAGCAGCCCGGGACTAGCGGGAGTCTGGACAGATACGCAGTATTTT.

This clonotype was seen at least ten times. The CDR3 sequence: CASSLEAGGSTDTQYF. In nucleotides, the CDR3 is TGCGCCAGCAGCTTAGAAGCGGGAGGGAGCACAGATACGCAGTATTTT. This chain joins TRBV5-1 and TRBJ2-3, with 10 bases identical to TRBD2. Germline CDR1 and CDR2: SGHRS and YFSETQ. V lost 2 bases to trimming and J lost 0 bases; unmatched junction nucleotides: 3. The CDR3 runs 16 residues. Drawing the rest from reference TRBV5-1 and TRBJ2-3, the complete variable domain is KAGVTQTPRYLIKTRGQQVTLSCSPISGHRSVSWYQQTPGQGLQFLFEYFSETQRNKGNFPGRFSGRQFSNSRSEMNVSTLELGDSALYLCASSLEAGGSTDTQYFGPGTRLTVL.

The sample holds many counts of this clonotype. V gene TRBV27 combines with J gene TRBJ2-5, with D maybe TRBD2 (5 bases). Germline CDR1 and CDR2: MNHEY and SMNVEV (reference sequence). CDR3 length equals 11 residues. V lost 10 bases and J lost 2, with 8 bases in between. CDR3 sequence reads: CATPGQETQYF. As DNA, the CDR3 is TGTGCCACCCCGGGACAAGAGACCCAGTACTTC.

This clonotype occurred many times. The chain links TRBV12-3 or TRBV12-4 to TRBJ2-3, with D possibly TRBD1 on 8 matching bases. The CDR3 covers 13 residues. V dropped 7 bases and J dropped 4 bases, with 12 bases sitting between them. The CDR3 coding sequence is TGTGCCAGCACCACAGGGGGGGCAGATACGCAGTATTTT. Translating gives CASTTGGADTQYF.

This clonotype was observed many times. This chain links TRBV9 with TRBJ1-2; weak D call: TRBD1 (5 bases). V was trimmed by 5 bases and J by 4 bases, leaving 9 bases between them. CDR1 is SGDLS, CDR2 YYNGEE, per germline. The CDR3 runs 12 residues. The CDR3 loop is CASRKDSYGYTF. CDR3 coding DNA: TGTGCCAGCAGGAAAGACAGCTATGGCTACACCTTC.

Ten or more counts support this clonotype. Germline and junction disagree at one end, which may indicate a read error. This rearrangement joins TRBV7-9 to TRBJ1-1; possibly TRBD1 for D (5 bases). The germline V gene encodes CDR1 SEHNR and CDR2 FQNEAQ (reference sequence). The CDR3 length is 12 residues. CDR3 DNA: TGTGCCAGCGAGCAGATCGGGACTGAAGCCTTCTTT. Translating gives CASEQIGTEAFF.

This clonotype was seen repeatedly, ten times or more. The chain links TRBV5-1 to TRBJ1-1, with 8 bases matching TRBD1. CDR3 size: 14 residues. Germline CDR1 reads SGHRS; CDR2 reads YFSETQ. The V and J ends lost 2 bases and 3 bases, in that order; junction bases with no gene match: 3. The CDR3 nucleotides are TGCGCCAGCAGCTTCCAGGGACAGGACACTGAAGCTTTCTTT. Its protein product is CASSFQGQDTEAFF.

CDR3 residues: CASSQVADVSYNEQFF. DNA of the CDR3: TGTGCCAGCAGCCAAGTAGCGGATGTCTCCTACAATGAGCAGTTCTTC. The V gene is TRBV3-1, the J gene TRBJ2-1; D is possibly TRBD2 (6 bases). There are 16 residues in the CDR3. Per germline, CDR1 LGHDT and CDR2 YNNKEL (reference sequence). The germline V and J ends were trimmed by 1 base and 0 bases, with 10 bases remaining between them.

At least ten counts were recorded for this clonotype. The chain has TRBV12-5 and TRBJ2-2; D is ambiguous. The V end lost 5 bases, the J end lost 2 bases, and 12 bases lay between the germline ends. Per germline, CDR1 LGHNT and CDR2 FRNRAP. The CDR3 is made up of 15 amino acids. The CDR3 DNA sequence: TGTGCTAGTGGTGATTTAGTAGGTAACACCGGGGAGCTGTTTTTT. This translates into CASGDLVGNTGELFF. The full variable domain, rest sourced from reference TRBV12-5 and TRBJ2-2, is DARVTQTPRHKVTEMGQEVTMRCQPILGHNTVFWYRQTMMQGLELLAYFRNRAPLDDSGMPKDRFSAEMPDATLATLKIQPSEPRDSAVYFCASGDLVGNTGELFFGEGSRLTVL.

In its sample, this clonotype was seen many times. This sequence joins TRBV5-4 and TRBJ2-3; 7 bases map to TRBD1. This CDR3 spans 15 amino acids. Germline V gene lookup returns CDR1 SGHNT and CDR2 YYREEE (reference sequence). J lost 0 bases, V lost 6 bases, and 7 bases had no gene match. DNA of the CDR3: TGTGCCAGCACCCAGGGACAGTCTAGCACAGATACGCAGTATTTT. Its protein product is CASTQGQSSTDTQYF.